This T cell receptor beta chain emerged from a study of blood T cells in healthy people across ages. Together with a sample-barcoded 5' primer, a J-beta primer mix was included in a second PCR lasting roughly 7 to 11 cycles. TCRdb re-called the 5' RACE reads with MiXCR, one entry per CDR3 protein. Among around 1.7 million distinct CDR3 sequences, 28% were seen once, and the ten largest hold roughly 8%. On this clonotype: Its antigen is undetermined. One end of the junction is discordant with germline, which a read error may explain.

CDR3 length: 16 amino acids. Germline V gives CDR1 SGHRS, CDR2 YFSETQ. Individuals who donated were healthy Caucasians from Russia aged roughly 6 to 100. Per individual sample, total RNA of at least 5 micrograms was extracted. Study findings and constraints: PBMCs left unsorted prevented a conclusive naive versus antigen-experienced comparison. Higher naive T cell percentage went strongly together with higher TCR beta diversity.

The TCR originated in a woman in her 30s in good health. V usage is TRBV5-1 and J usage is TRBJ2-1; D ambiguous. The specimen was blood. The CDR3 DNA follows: TGCGTCAGCCGCGCTTCGGTGCCCAGCTCCTACAATGAGCAGTTCTTC. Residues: CVSRASVPSSYNEQFF.